The rows below give T cell receptor beta chains drawn from one sample of a study of T cells in Graves' hyperthyroidism and ophthalmopathy. One entry per CDR3 protein results from TCRdb running MiXCR on the multiplex PCR reads. Altogether some 620,000 distinct CDR3 sequences are present, roughly 16% being singletons, with the ten largest covering less than 4.5%. The sequencing sample was made of blood. These receptors were obtained from a woman in her twenties or thirties with Graves' hyperthyroidism. CDR3s include the opening cysteine and the closing phenylalanine or tryptophan. The D gene is left open where the match is weak. Clone size, where shown, is once, few, many, or a class for clones that have expanded.

>NA|few|TRBJ1-5|TRBV5-8
CASSLGGTYYNQPQHF
TGTGCCAGCAGCTTGGGAGGGACCTACTATAATCAGCCCCAGCATTTT
>NA|NA|TRBJ1-1|TRBV3-1
CASSQAPGGGFTDTEAFF
TGTGCCAGCAGCCAAGCCCCCGGTGGAGGGTTTACAGACACTGAAGCTTTCTTT
>NA|few|TRBJ2-5|TRBV29-1
CSVELGQTQETQYF
TGCAGCGTTGAGCTGGGCCAGACCCAAGAGACCCAGTACTTC
>NA|many|TRBJ2-3|TRBV28
CASSFRGSTDTQYF
TGTGCCAGCAGTTTCCGCGGGAGCACAGATACGCAGTATTTT
>TRBD1|many|TRBJ2-5|TRBV7-9
CASSLEQGRETQYF
TGTGCCAGCAGCTTAGAACAGGGGAGAGAGACCCAGTACTTC
>NA|many|TRBJ2-7|TRBV11-2
CASSPLKGHEQYF
TGTGCCAGCAGCCCTCTGAAGGGTCACGAGCAGTACTTC
>NA|many|TRBJ2-7|TRBV7-2
CASSPAYSYEQYF
TGTGCCAGCAGCCCCGCGTACTCCTACGAGCAGTACTTC
>TRBD2|NA|TRBJ2-3|TRBV7-9
CASPAELAGVDTQYF
TGTGCCAGCCCAGCGGAACTAGCGGGAGTAGATACGCAGTATTTT
>TRBD1|NA|TRBJ1-1|TRBV11-1
CASSLVRGRQGGEAFF
TGTGCCAGCAGCTTAGTTAGGGGAAGACAGGGCGGCGAAGCTTTCTTT
>NA|NA|TRBJ2-1|TRBV7-2
CASSFRGGGGSNEQFF
TGTGCCAGCAGCTTCCGAGGGGGGGGGGGCAGCAATGAGCAGTTCTTC
>NA|many|TRBJ1-2|TRBV12-3/TRBV12-4
CASTKEDYGGSGYTF
TGTGCCAGCACCAAAGAAGACTACGGGGGGTCTGGCTACACCTTC
>NA|many|TRBJ2-5|TRBV7-2
CASRQSGTPQETQYF
TGTGCCAGCAGACAGTCCGGGACTCCACAAGAGACCCAGTACTTC
>NA|NA|TRBJ2-7|TRBV20-1
CSAREIAPYEQYF
TGCAGTGCCAGGGAGATAGCGCCATACGAGCAGTACTTC
>TRBD1|NA|TRBJ1-1|TRBV7-9
CASSSQGAGTEAFF
TGTGCCAGCAGCTCTCAGGGGGCGGGAACTGAAGCTTTCTTT
>NA|few|TRBJ1-6|TRBV19
CASSISQGRNSPLHF
TGTGCCAGTAGTATCTCCCAGGGAAGAAATTCACCCCTCCACTTT
>TRBD1|NA|TRBJ2-7|TRBV7-9
CASSGTRDRSSYEQYF
TGTGCCAGCAGCGGTACTCGGGACAGGAGCTCCTACGAGCAGTACTTC
>TRBD2|many|TRBJ2-5|TRBV7-8
CASSDQAGGGQETQYF
TGTGCCAGCAGCGACCAGGCGGGGGGGGGACAAGAGACCCAGTACTTC
>NA|many|TRBJ2-3|TRBV6-1
CASNRNLAADTQYF
TGTGCCAGCAACCGGAATTTGGCGGCAGATACGCAGTATTTT
>TRBD2|NA|TRBJ2-1|TRBV5-4
CASSKPTSGLLNEQFF
TGTGCCAGCAGTAAACCGACTAGCGGCCTCCTCAATGAGCAGTTCTTC
>NA|few|TRBJ1-4|TRBV15
CATSRAFANEKLFF
TGTGCCACCAGCAGAGCGTTTGCTAATGAAAAACTGTTTTTT
>TRBD1|many|TRBJ2-1|TRBV20-1
CSARDPTGASNEQFF
TGCAGTGCTAGAGATCCGACAGGGGCTTCCAATGAGCAGTTCTTC
>TRBD2|NA|TRBJ2-7|TRBV10-1
CASGSGTSGRGYEQYF
TGCGCCAGCGGATCCGGGACTAGCGGGAGGGGCTACGAGCAGTACTTC
>NA|NA|TRBJ2-2|TRBV7-2
CASSSQGYTGELFF
TGTGCCAGCAGCTCTCAGGGGTACACCGGGGAGCTGTTTTTT
>TRBD2|many|TRBJ2-1|TRBV7-9
CASSLAGGRADEQFF
TGTGCCAGCAGCTTGGCCGGCGGGAGGGCCGATGAGCAGTTCTTC
>TRBD1|many|TRBJ1-1|TRBV28
CASSPRGRGQAEAFF
TGTGCCAGCAGTCCCCGGGGGAGGGGGCAGGCTGAAGCTTTCTTT
>NA|many|TRBJ2-3|TRBV20-1
CSARGASDGRSDTQYF
TGCAGTGCTAGGGGGGCATCGGACGGGAGGTCAGATACGCAGTATTTT
>NA|few|TRBJ2-1|TRBV18
CASSPAGRYNEQFF
TGTGCCAGCTCACCGGCGGGACGCTACAATGAGCAGTTCTTC
>NA|NA|TRBJ2-7|TRBV7-2
CASSLRPENMLYEQYF
TGTGCCAGCAGCTTACGCCCGGAGAACATGCTTTACGAGCAGTACTTC
>NA|many|TRBJ1-2|TRBV28
CASSLSFYGYTF
TGTGCCAGCAGTTTGAGCTTCTATGGCTACACCTTC
>NA|few|TRBJ2-5|TRBV12-3/TRBV12-4
CASSLGDGQYF
TGTGCCAGCAGTTTAGGGGACGGACAGTACTTC
>NA|many|TRBJ1-6|TRBV2
CASSDSGAGNNSPLHF
TGTGCCAGCAGTGATTCGGGAGCAGGGAATAATTCACCCCTCCACTTT
>NA|many|TRBJ1-1|TRBV6-2/TRBV6-3
CASRIDGITEAFF
TGTGCCAGCAGGATCGACGGGATCACTGAAGCTTTCTTT
>NA|NA|TRBJ2-1|TRBV13
CASSLNLPLGGEQFF
TGTGCCAGCAGCTTAAACCTCCCCCTAGGAGGTGAGCAGTTCTTC
>NA|many|TRBJ1-1|TRBV30
CAWRKGVGDTEAFF
TGTGCCTGGAGGAAGGGGGTTGGGGACACTGAAGCTTTCTTT
>NA|NA|TRBJ1-6|TRBV7-9
CASSSERGSPLHF
TGTGCCAGCAGCTCGGAGAGGGGTTCACCCCTCCACTTT
>NA|many|TRBJ1-5|TRBV2
CASRDSDNQPQHF
TGTGCCAGCAGGGACTCAGACAATCAGCCCCAGCATTTT
>NA|NA|TRBJ1-6|TRBV19
CASRSGTDNSPLHF
TGTGCCAGTAGATCCGGGACGGATAATTCACCCCTCCACTTT
>TRBD1|many|TRBJ2-2|TRBV12-3/TRBV12-4
CASSPQGALAGRIAGELFF
TGTGCCAGCAGTCCTCAGGGGGCTCTCGCGGGGAGAATCGCCGGGGAGCTGTTTTTT
>NA|many|TRBJ2-5|TRBV12-3/TRBV12-4
CASRSSKQETQYF
TGTGCCAGCAGATCCAGTAAGCAAGAGACCCAGTACTTC
>NA|NA|TRBJ1-5|TRBV5-5
CASSPADSYQPQHF
TGTGCCAGCAGCCCAGCAGACAGTTATCAGCCCCAGCATTTT
>NA|few|TRBJ2-6|TRBV20-1
CSARDNCNVNSSGANVLTF
TGCAGTGCTAGAGACAACTGCAATGTGAACAGCTCTGGGGCCAACGTCCTGACTTTC
>NA|NA|TRBJ2-2|TRBV30
CAWQIRPGTGELFF
TGTGCCTGGCAAATACGACCGGGCACCGGGGAGCTGTTTTTT